Shown below are 14 T cell receptor beta chains from a single sample sequenced in a study of blood T cell repertoires in COVID-19. Here immunoSEQ multiplex PCR was the method, and the copy in TCRdb shows in-frame clones only, minus some. The table shows about 100,000 clones, with more than 75% occurring only once. Sample: peripheral blood. These receptors came from a human donor in a cohort sampled during active COVID-19.

In its sample, this clone was seen once. The chain recombines TRBV27 with TRBJ1-6; D perhaps matches TRBD1 (6 bases). Germline CDR1 is MNHEY and CDR2 is SMNVEV (reference sequence). CDR3 length: 16 residues. V was trimmed by 4 bases and J by 7 bases, leaving 17 bases between them. This CDR3 is CASSSYWTEVNSPLHF. CDR3 sequence (DNA): TGTGCCAGCAGTTCATACTGGACAGAAGTGAATTCACCCCTCCACTTT.

This clone came up a few times. The genes are TRBV19 and TRBJ1-1, with 9 nucleotides matching TRBD1. CDR3 size: 16 residues. After removal of 5 bases from V and 3 bases from J, the junction contained 10 bases not matched to a gene. Germline lookup yields CDR1 LNHDA and CDR2 SQIVND (reference sequence). The DNA of the CDR3 is TGTGCCAGTAGTCAGACCGGGACAGGGCGGGACACTGAAGCTTTCTTT. Its protein is CASSQTGTGRDTEAFF.

The chain is built from TRBV10-1 and TRBJ2-1, with 7 bases identical to TRBD1. The CDR3 totals 15 residues. Germline loops: CDR1 WNHNN, CDR2 SYGVQD (reference sequence). Germline trimming cut 6 bases from V and 7 bases from J; bases unmatched to any gene: 12. The CDR3 region has the DNA TGCGCCAGCAGGGATAGACAGGGATCGCGAAATGAGCAGTTCTTC. It yields the protein CASRDRQGSRNEQFF.

The V gene is TRBV30, the J gene TRBJ2-5; no clear D gene. In germline, CDR1 is GTSNPN, CDR2 SVGIG (reference sequence). The CDR3 spans 11 residues. V was clipped by 5 bases and J by 2 bases, with 6 bases between them. CDR3 DNA: TGTGCCTGGTCCCATCAAGAGACCCAGTACTTC. It yields the protein CAWSHQETQYF.

The V call is TRBV18, the J call TRBJ2-7, with D perhaps TRBD2 (7 bases). Looked up from germline, CDR1 is KGHSH and CDR2 is LQKENI. This CDR3 spans 18 amino acids. V gave up 2 bases and J gave up 7 bases, with 27 bases separating them. CDR3 sequence: CASSPGSRGAFKSEEQYF. The CDR3 DNA reads as TGTGCCAGCTCACCAGGGAGTCGGGGGGCGTTCAAGTCTGAAGAGCAGTACTTC. Filled out from reference TRBV18 and TRBJ2-7, the complete variable domain reads NAGVMQNPRHLVRRRGQEARLRCSPMKGHSHVYWYRQLPEEGLKFMVYLQKENIIDESGMPKERFSAEFPKEGPSILRIQQVVRGDSAAYFCASSPGSRGAFKSEEQYFGPGTRLTVT.

V is TRBV6-1 and J is TRBJ2-3; D remains ambiguous. The V end lost 0 bases, the J end lost 0 bases, and 10 bases lay between the germline ends. The CDR3 contains 16 residues. Looked up from germline, CDR1 is MNHNS and CDR2 is SASEGT. The CDR3 spells CASSEANSFSTDTQYF. The DNA for the CDR3 is TGTGCCAGCAGTGAAGCGAACAGCTTTAGCACAGATACGCAGTATTTT.

V usage is TRBV19 and J usage is TRBJ1-5; 7 nucleotides match TRBD1. This CDR3 contains 16 residues. Germline assignment: CDR1 LNHDA and CDR2 SQIVND (reference sequence). The trim removed 7 bases at V and 0 bases at J, leaving 9 bases unmatched. The chain's CDR3 is CASTLTGYGSNQPQHF. Written as DNA, the CDR3 is TGTGCCAGTACCTTGACAGGGTATGGTAGCAATCAGCCCCAGCATTTT.

V gene TRBV18 combines with J gene TRBJ1-1; TRBD1 might be the D (6 bases). The CDR3 is 13 residues long. V was shortened by 4 bases and J by 11 bases, with 17 bases between the two germline ends. Germline CDR1 is KGHSH and CDR2 is LQKENI. CDR3 region: CASSQDGDTGAFF. The CDR3 nucleotides are TGTGCCAGCTCACAAGATGGGGACACTGGGGCTTTCTTT.

The V and J genes are TRBV10-3 and TRBJ2-3; the match to TRBD2 covers 9 bases. Unmatched junction bases numbered 10, after V lost 6 bases and J lost 3 bases. The CDR3 contains 16 residues. Looked up from germline, CDR1 is ENHRY and CDR2 is SYGVKD. In nucleotides, the CDR3 is TGTGCCATCAGGACGGGGCCGGGACTAGCTACAGATACGCAGTATTTT. Translation gives CAIRTGPGLATDTQYF.

The J gene is TRBJ1-2, the V gene TRBV19, with a possible D match to TRBD1 (6 bases). CDR3 length: 14 amino acids. In germline, CDR1 is LNHDA, CDR2 SQIVND (reference sequence). Trimming shortened V by 6 bases and J by 4 bases, and 15 bases separated the two germline ends. This CDR3 is CASRAQGNLYGYTF. The CDR3 region has the DNA TGTGCCAGTAGAGCACAGGGAAATCTCTATGGCTACACCTTC.

V is TRBV6-6 and J is TRBJ2-3; 10 bases map to TRBD2. The CDR3 spans 16 residues. CDR1 MNHNY and CDR2 SVGAGI come from the germline V gene (reference sequence). The trim removed 2 bases at V and 2 bases at J, leaving 4 bases unmatched. CDR3 DNA sequence: TGTGCCAGCAGTTACGAGCGGGGGGGCTCCACAGATACGCAGTATTTT. It specifies CASSYERGGSTDTQYF.

The rearrangement uses TRBV2 and TRBJ1-1; D is ambiguous. The CDR3 is 14 amino acids. Germline V gene lookup returns CDR1 SNHLY and CDR2 FYNNEI. The V and J ends lost 6 bases and 4 bases respectively, with 15 bases between them. The CDR3 nucleotides read TGTGCCAGCAGGGCTGGACGGACTAGCACTGAAGCTTTCTTT. It translates to CASRAGRTSTEAFF.

This rearrangement joins TRBV5-1 to TRBJ1-2; 12 nucleotides agree with TRBD1. The CDR3 totals 15 residues. CDR1 is SGHRS, CDR2 YFSETQ, per germline. The junction had 5 bases not matched to a gene; V was cut back by 4 bases and J by 4 bases. The CDR3: CASSPGQGAGYGYTF. In DNA, the CDR3 is TGCGCCAGCAGCCCGGGACAGGGGGCCGGCTATGGCTACACCTTC.

The CDR3 DNA is TGTGCCTGGAGTCCAGGGGGCTGGAACACCATATATTTT. It translates to CAWSPGGWNTIYF. V usage is TRBV30 and J usage is TRBJ1-3, with TRBD1 matching 8 bases. The trim removed 2 bases at V and 7 bases at J, leaving 4 bases unmatched. Per germline, CDR1 GTSNPN and CDR2 SVGIG (reference sequence). The CDR3 is 13 residues long.